This entry lists 32 T cell receptor beta chains sequenced from one sample in a study of shared clonotypes between healthy human individuals. TCRdb's table, derived via immunoSEQ multiplex PCR, lists solely in-frame clones and lacks some. The repertoire has about 680,000 clones, under 80% of them found once; the top ten carry roughly 1.7%. The sample consisted of memory CD4+ T cells sorted from blood. The subset was: CD45RA-negative fraction. The receptor set was obtained from a woman in her thirties in good health.

V and J are TRBV7-9 and TRBJ1-1, with D tentatively TRBD1 (5 bases). The CDR3 covers 16 residues. CDR1 and CDR2 from the germline V gene are SEHNR and FQNEAQ (reference sequence). Trimming took 4 bases from V and 1 from J, leaving 16 bases between them. CDR3 residues: CASSYLWDYQNTEAFF. The DNA of the CDR3 is TGTGCCAGCAGCTACCTTTGGGACTACCAGAACACTGAAGCTTTCTTT.

The rearrangement uses TRBV23-1 and TRBJ2-7; tentatively, D is TRBD1 (6 bases). TRBV23-1 is treated as an ORF (open reading frame) with a function not yet certain. The CDR3 consists of 16 residues. Trimming removed 8 bases at V and 0 bases at J, with 20 bases between. The CDR3 nucleotides are TGCGCCAGCGGACTTGAACAGGGTTTGGTCTCCTACGAGCAGTACTTC. Translating it yields CASGLEQGLVSYEQYF.

This clone showed up just a few times. The V and J genes are TRBV21-1 and TRBJ1-2; the D call TRBD1 from the table was never checked on the DNA. TRBV21-1 counts as a pseudogene. The CDR3 loop spans 19 amino acids. In nucleotides, the CDR3 is TGTGCCAGCATCGGACTAGAAACCTGCTCAGGGGGCCCTAACTATGGCTACACCTTC. It encodes CASIGLETCSGGPNYGYTF.

Concerning this clone itself: The sample contains more than one DNA sequence encoding this CDR3. This sequence joins TRBV28 and TRBJ2-1; D not certain. The ends were cut back, 3 bases at V and 7 bases at J, with 4 bases in the middle. The V gene's germline CDR1 is MDHEN and CDR2 SYDVKM. The CDR3 consists of 11 residues. The CDR3 coding sequence is TGTGCCAGCAGTTTTAGGAATGAGCAGTTCTTC. Translating gives CASSFRNEQFF.

This CDR3 is CASSETPGHVYEQYF. The DNA for the CDR3 is TGCGCCAGCAGCGAAACTCCGGGACACGTCTACGAGCAGTACTTC. V usage is TRBV5-1 and J usage is TRBJ2-7, with a tentative D call TRBD1 (6 bases). The CDR3 length is 15 residues. V was cut by 4 bases and J by 3 bases, with 17 bases left in between. The germline V gene has CDR1 SGHRS and CDR2 YFSETQ.

CDR3 amino acids: CASSLAQRQETQYF. DNA for the CDR3: TGTGCCAGCAGCTTGGCCCAGCGGCAAGAGACCCAGTACTTC. The chain has TRBV5-4 and TRBJ2-5; D may be TRBD2 (5 bases). CDR1 SGHNT and CDR2 YYREEE come from the germline V gene (reference sequence). V lost 0 bases and J lost 2, with 8 bases in between. This CDR3 comprises 14 residues.

This clone came up a few times. The rearrangement joins TRBV2 to TRBJ1-4; a weak D match, TRBD1 (5 bases). Germline assignment: CDR1 SNHLY and CDR2 FYNNEI. V shed 6 bases and J shed 8 bases, with 16 bases lying between them. There are 14 residues in the CDR3. The CDR3 sequence is CASRARGIREKLFF. CDR3 bases: TGTGCCAGCAGGGCTCGGGGGATTCGAGAAAAACTGTTTTTT.

V usage is TRBV5-1 and J usage is TRBJ2-2; 7 positions match TRBD1. The CDR3 loop spans 17 amino acids. The V and J ends lost 4 bases and 1 base, in that order; junction bases with no gene match: 10. Germline-derived CDR1 and CDR2 are SGHRS and YFSETQ. CDR3 region: CASSQSPGTVNTGELFF. Here the CDR3 DNA reads TGCGCCAGCAGCCAATCTCCCGGGACAGTGAACACCGGGGAGCTGTTTTTT.

The chain has TRBV7-2 and TRBJ2-1; D is perhaps TRBD2 (5 bases). Looked up from germline, CDR1 is SGHTA and CDR2 is FQGNSA. The CDR3 consists of 15 residues. V was cut by 1 base and J by 2 bases, with 9 bases left in between. The CDR3 DNA follows: TGTGCCAGCAGCTTAGATGGGAGAGCCTACAATGAGCAGTTCTTC. Protein product: CASSLDGRAYNEQFF. Full variable domain (outside the CDR3, taken from reference TRBV7-2 and TRBJ2-1): GAGVSQSPSNKVTEKGKDVELRCDPISGHTALYWYRQSLGQGLEFLIYFQGNSAPDKSGLPSDRFSAERTGGSVSTLTIQRTQQEDSAVYLCASSLDGRAYNEQFFGPGTRLTVL.

The gene calls are TRBV7-6 and TRBJ2-2; D is perhaps TRBD1 (5 bases). The CDR3 is 16 amino acids. The ends were cut back, 4 bases at V and 5 bases at J, with 17 bases in the middle. Germline V gives CDR1 SGHVS, CDR2 FNYEAQ. CDR3 in DNA: TGTGCCAGCAGCTCCTACCAGGGTGGATCTACCGGGGAGCTGTTTTTT. Translated, it gives CASSSYQGGSTGELFF.

Worth noting for this clone: Other DNA sequences of this sample code for an identical CDR3. The rearrangement links TRBV2 to TRBJ2-3, with 10 bases aligning to TRBD2. The CDR3 has 15 residues. Germline V gene sequence: CDR1 SNHLY, CDR2 FYNNEI. Germline trimming cut 3 bases from V and 6 bases from J; bases unmatched to any gene: 6. In DNA, the CDR3 is TGTGCCAGCAGTGAGTTAGCGGGAGGCTTTGATACGCAGTATTTT. Amino acids: CASSELAGGFDTQYF. Full variable domain (outside the CDR3, taken from reference TRBV2 and TRBJ2-3): EPEVTQTPSHQVTQMGQEVILRCVPISNHLYFYWYRQILGQKVEFLVSFYNNEISEKSEIFDDQFSVERPDGSNFTLKIRSTKLEDSAMYFCASSELAGGFDTQYFGPGTRLTVL.

This sequence joins TRBV28 and TRBJ2-5; no definite D call. The CDR3 is made up of 15 amino acids. Germline V gene sequence: CDR1 MDHEN, CDR2 SYDVKM. V was clipped by 6 bases and J by 3 bases, with 17 bases between them. CDR3 coding DNA: TGTGCCAGCAGCCATACGGGCATCACAAAAGAGACCCAGTACTTC. Amino acids: CASSHTGITKETQYF.

This clone was detected once. This chain connects TRBV5-5 to TRBJ1-1; D gene ambiguous. The CDR3 has 15 residues. CDR1 and CDR2 (germline): SGHKS, YYEKEE (reference sequence). The V gene lost 0 bases and the J gene lost 1 base, with 10 bases spanning the gap. The CDR3 DNA sequence: TGTGCCAGCAGCTTGGGTGGGGAGCCGAACACTGAAGCTTTCTTT. Its translation is CASSLGGEPNTEAFF.

This clone appeared a few times. V gene TRBV2 combines with J gene TRBJ1-5, with 7 bases aligning to TRBD1. CDR1 and CDR2 from the germline V gene are SNHLY and FYNNEI. V trimming: 4 bases; J trimming: 2 bases; junction bases outside the gene matches: 11. The CDR3 has 17 residues. CDR3 sequence reads: CASSARGPGTGNQPQHF. The CDR3 coding sequence is TGTGCCAGCAGTGCGCGCGGCCCCGGGACAGGCAATCAGCCCCAGCATTTT.

About this clone: This sample also contains other DNA sequences that code for the same CDR3. The chain employs TRBV6-1 and TRBJ2-1, with 8 bases matching TRBD1. CDR3 length: 14 residues. The trim removed 4 bases at V and 7 bases at J, leaving 6 bases unmatched. The V gene's germline CDR1 is MNHNS and CDR2 SASEGT. For the CDR3, the DNA is TGTGCCAGCAGTGTTACAGGGGGTAGAAATGAGCAGTTCTTC. It specifies CASSVTGGRNEQFF.

The chain employs TRBV29-1 and TRBJ2-7; D call uncertain. The germline V gene has CDR1 SQVTM and CDR2 ANQGSEA. Trimming shortened V by 6 bases and J by 0 bases, and 6 bases separated the two germline ends. The CDR3 loop spans 11 amino acids. DNA for the CDR3: TGCAGCGTGCGCAGCTCCTACGAGCAGTACTTC. Residues: CSVRSSYEQYF.

The chain has TRBV5-4 and TRBJ2-7, with D possibly TRBD2 on 6 matching bases. CDR3 length: 15 residues. Per germline, CDR1 SGHNT and CDR2 YYREEE (reference sequence). The germline V and J ends were trimmed by 3 bases and 0 bases, with 13 bases remaining between them. CDR3 DNA: TGTGCCAGCAGCTCAGCGGGTAGGAGCTCCTACGAGCAGTACTTC. Protein product: CASSSAGRSSYEQYF. Filled out from reference TRBV5-4 and TRBJ2-7, the complete variable domain reads ETGVTQSPTHLIKTRGQQVTLRCSSQSGHNTVSWYQQALGQGPQFIFQYYREEENGRGNFPPRFSGLQFPNYSSELNVNALELDDSALYLCASSSAGRSSYEQYFGPGTRLTVT.

This chain joins TRBV19 and TRBJ2-1; 13 bases agree with TRBD2. V trimming: 4 bases; J trimming: 8 bases; junction bases outside the gene matches: 5. Germline CDR1 reads LNHDA; CDR2 reads SQIVND (reference sequence). The CDR3 spans 15 residues. The DNA for the CDR3 is TGTGCCAGTAGTAGGGGGACTAGCGGGAACGATGAGCAGTTCTTC. Its translation is CASSRGTSGNDEQFF.

The chain uses TRBV5-4 and TRBJ2-7, with 12 bases lining up with TRBD2. CDR1 is SGHNT, CDR2 YYREEE, per germline (reference sequence). CDR3 length equals 16 residues. Unmatched junction bases numbered 7, after V lost 4 bases and J lost 2 bases. The CDR3 DNA follows: TGTGCCAGCAGCAGGGGCCCTAGCGGGAGGGCCTACGAGCAGTACTTC. It specifies CASSRGPSGRAYEQYF. Drawing the rest from reference TRBV5-4 and TRBJ2-7, the complete variable domain is ETGVTQSPTHLIKTRGQQVTLRCSSQSGHNTVSWYQQALGQGPQFIFQYYREEENGRGNFPPRFSGLQFPNYSSELNVNALELDDSALYLCASSRGPSGRAYEQYFGPGTRLTVT.

The chain couples TRBV4-2 to TRBJ2-5; D perhaps matches TRBD1 (5 bases). Per germline, CDR1 LGHNA and CDR2 YNFKEQ. Trimming cost V 0 bases and J 4 bases, with 9 bases left between them. The CDR3 totals 14 residues. In DNA form, the CDR3 reads TGTGCCAGCAGCCAAGATGGAAGGGGAGAGACCCAGTACTTC. Translated: CASSQDGRGETQYF.

The CDR3 here is CASSESPSGLAGPKNIQYF. Here the CDR3 DNA reads TGTGCCAGCAGCGAGAGCCCCTCCGGACTAGCGGGACCCAAAAACATTCAGTACTTC. The gene calls are TRBV11-2 and TRBJ2-4, with TRBD2 identical over 12 bases. CDR3 size: 19 residues. J gave up 2 bases and V 5 bases, and 13 bases lay outside the gene matches. The germline V gene has CDR1 SGHAT and CDR2 FQNNGV. The whole variable domain, remainder taken from reference TRBV11-2 and TRBJ2-4, is EAGVAQSPRYKIIEKRQSVAFWCNPISGHATLYWYQQILGQGPKLLIQFQNNGVVDDSQLPKDRFSAERLKGVDSTLKIQPAKLEDSAVYLCASSESPSGLAGPKNIQYFGAGTRLSVL.

The table lists this clone with many counts. The chain combines TRBV7-9 with TRBJ1-1; unclear D gene. This CDR3 contains 12 residues. Germline V gene sequence: CDR1 SEHNR, CDR2 FQNEAQ (reference sequence). Trimming pared 3 bases from V and 3 bases from J, leaving 5 bases between. The CDR3 bases are TGTGCCAGCAGCTTCGATTACACTGAAGCTTTCTTT. This codes for CASSFDYTEAFF.

V gene TRBV7-9 combines with J gene TRBJ2-7, with D perhaps matching TRBD1 (6 bases). Trimming stripped 0 bases from V and 1 base from J, with 16 bases between. CDR3 length: 17 residues. Germline V gives CDR1 SEHNR, CDR2 FQNEAQ (reference sequence). The CDR3 DNA reads TGTGCCAGCAGCTTAGCGACAGGATCCTTGAAGTCCTACGAGCAGTACTTC. Translating gives CASSLATGSLKSYEQYF.

This chain's CDR3 is CASSLVLGNNYGYTF. The CDR3 nucleotides are TGTGCCAGCAGTTTAGTTTTGGGGAATAACTATGGCTACACCTTC. The chain uses TRBV27 and TRBJ1-2; the D is unclear. Trimming pared 2 bases from V and 1 base from J, leaving 11 bases between. Germline V CDR1 and CDR2: MNHEY, SMNVEV (reference sequence). The CDR3 totals 15 residues.

This clone has just a few counts. V usage is TRBV10-2 and J usage is TRBJ2-1; 9 bases map to TRBD2. CDR3 size: 15 residues. V was pared by 3 bases and J by 6 bases, with 6 bases of the junction left unmatched. The V gene's germline CDR1 is WSHSY and CDR2 SAAADI. CDR3 sequence (DNA): TGCGCCAGCAGTGATGGCGGGAGGGCCTTCAATGAGCAGTTCTTC. Translation gives CASSDGGRAFNEQFF.

This clone was picked up a small number of times. V gene TRBV7-2 combines with J gene TRBJ2-1; possibly TRBD1 or TRBD2 for D (5 bases each). Looked up from germline, CDR1 is SGHTA and CDR2 is FQGNSA. Trimming cost V 4 bases and J 10 bases, with 17 bases left between them. This CDR3 comprises 14 residues. The CDR3 bases are TGTGCCAGCAGCTCGACCGGGACCTGGCGAGAGCAGTTCTTC. The encoded protein is CASSSTGTWREQFF.

The chain joins TRBV6-1 to TRBJ1-2; D uncertain. V lost 3 bases to trimming and J lost 3 bases, with 20 bases between them. Germline V gene data show CDR1 as MNHNS and CDR2 as SASEGT. The CDR3 totals 17 residues. The CDR3 DNA reads as TGTGCCAGCAGTGAGCTAGCGGGCCCCGCGACATACTATGGCTACACCTTC. It is translated as CASSELAGPATYYGYTF.

This chain uses TRBV28 with TRBJ1-6; no clear D gene. V was shortened by 5 bases and J by 3 bases, with 8 bases between the two germline ends. CDR3 length: 14 residues. Germline V gene data show CDR1 as MDHEN and CDR2 as SYDVKM. Here the CDR3 reads CASSPLRYNSPLHF. CDR3 sequence (DNA): TGTGCCAGCAGTCCTCTTCGCTATAATTCACCCCTCCACTTT. The full variable domain, its missing parts supplied by reference TRBV28 and TRBJ1-6, is DVKVTQSSRYLVKRTGEKVFLECVQDMDHENMFWYRQDPGLGLRLIYFSYDVKMKEKGDIPEGYSVSREKKERFSLILESASTNQTSMYLCASSPLRYNSPLHFGNGTRLTVT.

This clone was seen a handful of times. The rearrangement joins TRBV7-9 to TRBJ2-7; 9 nucleotides agree with TRBD1. The CDR3 has 14 amino acids. With 7 bases clipped from V and 0 bases from J, the junction kept 4 bases outside the gene matches. In germline, CDR1 is SEHNR, CDR2 FQNEAQ (reference sequence). The CDR3 region is CASTRQGDSYEQYF. DNA for the CDR3: TGTGCCAGCACTCGACAGGGGGACTCCTACGAGCAGTACTTC.

The chain joins TRBV5-1 to TRBJ1-4, with D possibly being TRBD1 (5 bases). Germline lookup yields CDR1 SGHRS and CDR2 YFSETQ. The CDR3 is 14 residues long. V lost 6 bases, J lost 0 bases, and 9 bases lay in between. CDR3 nucleotides: TGCGCCAGCACCGAGACAGCAACTAATGAAAAACTGTTTTTT. Translating it yields CASTETATNEKLFF.

The chain has TRBV27 and TRBJ1-2, with 7 bases lining up with TRBD1. This CDR3 is 13 amino acids long. Trimming took 8 bases from V and 4 from J; bases not matched to a gene: 7. CDR1 is MNHEY and CDR2 is SMNVEV in the germline V gene (reference sequence). The CDR3 protein is CASRPTGLYGYTF. CDR3 nucleotides: TGTGCCAGCCGCCCGACAGGGCTCTATGGCTACACCTTC.

V is TRBV5-1 and J is TRBJ1-1; D perhaps matches TRBD1 (6 bases). Germline V gene sequence: CDR1 SGHRS, CDR2 YFSETQ. Trimming took 1 base from V and 5 from J, leaving 15 bases between them. This CDR3 is 15 amino acids long. The CDR3 DNA is TGCGCCAGCAGCTTGTCGGGCGGGAGGGGGACTGAAGCTTTCTTT. Translated, it gives CASSLSGGRGTEAFF. The full variable domain, with the rest looked up from reference TRBV5-1 and TRBJ1-1, is KAGVTQTPRYLIKTRGQQVTLSCSPISGHRSVSWYQQTPGQGLQFLFEYFSETQRNKGNFPGRFSGRQFSNSRSEMNVSTLELGDSALYLCASSLSGGRGTEAFFGQGTRLTVV.